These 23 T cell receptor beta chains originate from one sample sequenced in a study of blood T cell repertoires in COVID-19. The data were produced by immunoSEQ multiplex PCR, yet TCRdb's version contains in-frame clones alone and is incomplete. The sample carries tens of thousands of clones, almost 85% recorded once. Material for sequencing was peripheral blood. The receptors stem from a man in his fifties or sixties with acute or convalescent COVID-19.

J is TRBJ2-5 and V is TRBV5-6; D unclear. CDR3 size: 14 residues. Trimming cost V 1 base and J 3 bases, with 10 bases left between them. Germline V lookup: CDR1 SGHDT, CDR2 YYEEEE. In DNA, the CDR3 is TGTGCCAGCAGCTTGTATGGGCGAGAAGAGACCCAGTACTTC. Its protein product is CASSLYGREETQYF.

CDR3 loop: CASSGAGADTQYF. In nucleotides, the CDR3 is TGTGCCAGCAGCGGGGCGGGGGCAGATACGCAGTATTTT. The V and J genes are TRBV5-6 and TRBJ2-3, with TRBD2 identical over 7 bases. V shed 4 bases, J shed 4 bases, and the junction held 3 bases outside the gene matches. The CDR3 spans 13 residues. Germline V gene sequence: CDR1 SGHDT, CDR2 YYEEEE.

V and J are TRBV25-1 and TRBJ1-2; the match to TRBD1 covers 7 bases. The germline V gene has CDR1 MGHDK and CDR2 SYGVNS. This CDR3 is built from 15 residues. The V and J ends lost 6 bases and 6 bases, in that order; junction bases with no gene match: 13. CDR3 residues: CASRSISGGKNGYTF. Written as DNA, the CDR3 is TGTGCCAGCAGATCAATATCAGGGGGTAAGAATGGCTACACCTTC.

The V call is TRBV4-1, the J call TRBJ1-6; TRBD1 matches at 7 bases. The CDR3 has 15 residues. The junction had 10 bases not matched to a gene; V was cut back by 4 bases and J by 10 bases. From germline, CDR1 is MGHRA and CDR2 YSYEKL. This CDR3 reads CASSPGNRGKSPLHF. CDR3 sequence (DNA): TGCGCCAGCAGCCCCGGGAACAGGGGCAAATCACCCCTCCACTTT.

CDR3 DNA: TGTGCCAGCGGGTCAGTCGCCGGAGGTCTCACGAAGGGCTACACCTTC. Protein sequence: CASGSVAGGLTKGYTF. J is TRBJ1-2 and V is TRBV11-2, with unresolved D. The CDR3 has 16 residues. The ends were cut back, 8 bases at V and 8 bases at J, with 27 bases in the middle. Germline V gene sequence: CDR1 SGHAT, CDR2 FQNNGV.

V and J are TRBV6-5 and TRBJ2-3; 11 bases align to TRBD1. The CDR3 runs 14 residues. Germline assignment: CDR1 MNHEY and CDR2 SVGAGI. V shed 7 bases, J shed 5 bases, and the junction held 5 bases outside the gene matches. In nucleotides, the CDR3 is TGTGCCAGCAAAGGGACAGGGGGGGGAGATACGCAGTATTTT. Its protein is CASKGTGGGDTQYF.

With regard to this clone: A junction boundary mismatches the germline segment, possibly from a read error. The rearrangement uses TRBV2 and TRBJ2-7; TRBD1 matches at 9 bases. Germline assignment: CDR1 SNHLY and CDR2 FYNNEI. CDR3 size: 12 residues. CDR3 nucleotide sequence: TGTGCCGGCAGGGACAGGGCCTACGAGCAGTACTTC. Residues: CAGRDRAYEQYF.

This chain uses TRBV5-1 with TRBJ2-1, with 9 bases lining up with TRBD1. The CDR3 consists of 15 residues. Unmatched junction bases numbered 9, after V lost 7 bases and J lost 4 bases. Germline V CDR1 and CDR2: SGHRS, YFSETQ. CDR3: CASRPGTGIYNEQFF. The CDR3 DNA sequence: TGCGCCAGCCGCCCCGGGACAGGGATTTACAATGAGCAGTTCTTC.

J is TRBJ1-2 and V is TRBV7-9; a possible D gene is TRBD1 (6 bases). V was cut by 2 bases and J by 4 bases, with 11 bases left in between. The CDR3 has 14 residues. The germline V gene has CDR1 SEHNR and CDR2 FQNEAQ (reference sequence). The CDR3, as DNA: TGTGCCAGCAGCTTACAGGGGAACTTCTATGGCTACACCTTC. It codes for CASSLQGNFYGYTF. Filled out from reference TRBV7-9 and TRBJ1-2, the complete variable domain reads DTGVSQNPRHKITKRGQNVTFRCDPISEHNRLYWYRQTLGQGPEFLTYFQNEAQLEKSRLLSDRFSAERPKGSFSTLEIQRTEQGDSAMYLCASSLQGNFYGYTFGSGTRLTVV.

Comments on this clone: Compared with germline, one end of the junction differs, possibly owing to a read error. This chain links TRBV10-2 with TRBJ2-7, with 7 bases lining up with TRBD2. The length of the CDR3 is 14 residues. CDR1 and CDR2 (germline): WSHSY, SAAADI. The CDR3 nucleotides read TGCGCCAGCAGAGACTCGGGGGGACGCCGAGACTTGGACTTC. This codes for CASRDSGGRRDLDF.

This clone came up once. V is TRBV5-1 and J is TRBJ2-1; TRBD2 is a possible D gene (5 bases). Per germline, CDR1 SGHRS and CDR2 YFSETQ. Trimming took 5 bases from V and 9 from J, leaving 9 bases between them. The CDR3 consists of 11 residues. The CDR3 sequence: CASRGGGEQFF. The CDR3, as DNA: TGCGCCAGCAGGGGCGGAGGTGAGCAGTTCTTC.

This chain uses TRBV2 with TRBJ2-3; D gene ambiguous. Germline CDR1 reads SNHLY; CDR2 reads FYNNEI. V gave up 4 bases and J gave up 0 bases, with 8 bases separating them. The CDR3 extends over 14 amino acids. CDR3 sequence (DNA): TGTGCCAGCAGTGCCGAGCCTAGCACAGATACGCAGTATTTT. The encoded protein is CASSAEPSTDTQYF.

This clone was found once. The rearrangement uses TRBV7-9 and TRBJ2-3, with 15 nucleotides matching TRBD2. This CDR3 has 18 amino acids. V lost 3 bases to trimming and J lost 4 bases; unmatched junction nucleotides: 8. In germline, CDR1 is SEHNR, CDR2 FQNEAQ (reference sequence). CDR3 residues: CASSLGTSGGPTPDTQYF. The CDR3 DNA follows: TGTGCCAGCAGCTTGGGGACTAGCGGGGGGCCTACGCCAGATACGCAGTATTTT.

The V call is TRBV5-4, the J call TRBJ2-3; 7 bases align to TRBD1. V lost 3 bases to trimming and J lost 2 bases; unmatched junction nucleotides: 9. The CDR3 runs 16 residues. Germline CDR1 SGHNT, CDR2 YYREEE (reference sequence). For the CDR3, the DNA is TGTGCCAGCAGCTCGACTAAGACAGGGTCCACAGATACGCAGTATTTT. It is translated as CASSSTKTGSTDTQYF.

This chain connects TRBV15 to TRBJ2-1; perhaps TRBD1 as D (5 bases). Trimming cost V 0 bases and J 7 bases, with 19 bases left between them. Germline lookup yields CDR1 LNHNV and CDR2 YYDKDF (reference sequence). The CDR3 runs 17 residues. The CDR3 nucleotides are TGTGCCACCAGCAGAGATGGAAGCAGGTTCAAGGGGAATGAGCAGTTCTTC. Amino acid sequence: CATSRDGSRFKGNEQFF.

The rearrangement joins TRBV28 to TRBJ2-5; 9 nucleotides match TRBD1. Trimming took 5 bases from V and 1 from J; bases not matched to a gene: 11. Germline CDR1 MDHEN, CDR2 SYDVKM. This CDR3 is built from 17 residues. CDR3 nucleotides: TGTGCCAGCAGTCCTATCGGCGGGACAGGGATCCAAGAGACCCAGTACTTC. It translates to CASSPIGGTGIQETQYF. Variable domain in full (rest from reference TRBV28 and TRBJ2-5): DVKVTQSSRYLVKRTGEKVFLECVQDMDHENMFWYRQDPGLGLRLIYFSYDVKMKEKGDIPEGYSVSREKKERFSLILESASTNQTSMYLCASSPIGGTGIQETQYFGPGTRLLVL.

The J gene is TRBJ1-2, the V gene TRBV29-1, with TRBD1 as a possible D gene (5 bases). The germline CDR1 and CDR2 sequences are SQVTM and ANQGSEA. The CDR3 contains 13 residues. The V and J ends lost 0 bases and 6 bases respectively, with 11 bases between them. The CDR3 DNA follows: TGCAGCGTTGAAGATCCAGGGATCAATGGCTACACCTTC. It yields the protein CSVEDPGINGYTF.

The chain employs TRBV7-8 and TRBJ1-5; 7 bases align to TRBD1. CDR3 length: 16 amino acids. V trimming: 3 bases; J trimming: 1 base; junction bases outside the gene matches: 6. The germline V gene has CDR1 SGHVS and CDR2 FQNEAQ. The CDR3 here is CASSFSHRGSNQPQHF. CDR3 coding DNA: TGTGCCAGCAGCTTCTCCCACAGGGGAAGCAATCAGCCCCAGCATTTT.

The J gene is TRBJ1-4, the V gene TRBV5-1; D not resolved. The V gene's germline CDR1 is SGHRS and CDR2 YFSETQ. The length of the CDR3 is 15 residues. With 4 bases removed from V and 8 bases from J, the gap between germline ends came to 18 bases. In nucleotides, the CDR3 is TGCGCCAGCAGCCCACGATGGGAGGGTTACGAAAAACTGTTTTTT. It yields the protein CASSPRWEGYEKLFF. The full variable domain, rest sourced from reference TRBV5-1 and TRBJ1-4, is KAGVTQTPRYLIKTRGQQVTLSCSPISGHRSVSWYQQTPGQGLQFLFEYFSETQRNKGNFPGRFSGRQFSNSRSEMNVSTLELGDSALYLCASSPRWEGYEKLFFGSGTQLSVL.

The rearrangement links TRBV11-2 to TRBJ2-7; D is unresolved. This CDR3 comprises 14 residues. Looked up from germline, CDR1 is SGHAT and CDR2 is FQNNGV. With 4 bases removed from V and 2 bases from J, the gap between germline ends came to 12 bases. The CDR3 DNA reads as TGTGCCAGCAGCTACGTGACACTCCCCTACGAGCAGTACTTC. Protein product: CASSYVTLPYEQYF.

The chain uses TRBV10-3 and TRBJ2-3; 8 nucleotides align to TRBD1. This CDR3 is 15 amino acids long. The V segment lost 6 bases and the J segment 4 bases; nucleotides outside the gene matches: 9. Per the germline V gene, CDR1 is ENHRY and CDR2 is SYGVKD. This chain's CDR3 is CAIRTDRAEADTQYF. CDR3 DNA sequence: TGTGCCATCAGAACGGACAGGGCGGAGGCAGATACGCAGTATTTT.

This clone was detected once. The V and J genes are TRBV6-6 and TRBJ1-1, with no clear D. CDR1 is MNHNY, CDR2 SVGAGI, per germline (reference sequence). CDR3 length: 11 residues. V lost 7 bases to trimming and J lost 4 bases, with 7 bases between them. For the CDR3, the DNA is TGTGCCAGCAACTCCGTCACTGAAGCTTTCTTT. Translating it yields CASNSVTEAFF.

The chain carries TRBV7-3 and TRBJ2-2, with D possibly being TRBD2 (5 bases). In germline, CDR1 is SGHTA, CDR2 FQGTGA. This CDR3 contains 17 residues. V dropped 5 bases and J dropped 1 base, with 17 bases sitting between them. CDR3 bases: TGTGCCAGCAGCCCCCTTGAAAGGGCGGGGAACACCGGGGAGCTGTTTTTT. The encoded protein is CASSPLERAGNTGELFF.